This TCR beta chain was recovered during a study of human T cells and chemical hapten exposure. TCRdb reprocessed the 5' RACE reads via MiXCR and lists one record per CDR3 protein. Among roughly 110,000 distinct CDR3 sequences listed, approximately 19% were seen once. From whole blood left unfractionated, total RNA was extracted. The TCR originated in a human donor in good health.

CDR3 region: CASRKKGARYEQYF. CDR3 bases: TGTGCCAGCAGGAAGAAGGGGGCGCGGTACGAGCAGTACTTC. This sequence joins TRBV28 and TRBJ2-7, with 7 positions matching TRBD1. With V trimmed by 6 bases and J by 4 bases, 9 bases remained unmatched. This CDR3 is built from 14 residues. Germline CDR1 and CDR2: MDHEN and SYDVKM.